The present T cell receptor (beta chain) was sequenced within a study of breast tumors, draining lymph nodes, adjacent tissues. Overall study results and limits: Data only fit, rather than demonstrated, lymph node origin of most tumor T cells. Luminal-like breast cancer showed significantly greater tumor-nontumor repertoire similarity than basal-like breast cancer did.

J gave up 8 bases and V 9 bases, and 10 bases lay outside the gene matches. In germline, CDR1 is LNHDA, CDR2 SQIVND (reference sequence). The CDR3 totals 13 residues. This clonotype was seen at least ten times. Its antigen is as yet unknown. Via MiXCR, TCRdb re-called the multiplex PCR reads, giving one row per CDR3 protein. Counted here are roughly 20,000 distinct CDR3 sequences, about 30% occurring once; the ten biggest clones make up approximately 10%. The sequence derives from a female donor with breast cancer. Some clones in this sample may be carry-over from other donors' samples. The sequencing input was breast tumor tissue. The rearrangement uses TRBV19 and TRBJ2-1; TRBD1 aligns across 7 bases. In DNA, the CDR3 is TGTGCCAGCAGACAGGGAAGTAATGATGAGCAGTTCTTC. It encodes CASRQGSNDEQFF. Filled out from reference TRBV19 and TRBJ2-1, the complete variable domain reads DGGITQSPKYLFRKEGQNVTLSCEQNLNHDAMYWYRQDPGQGLRLIYYSQIVNDFQKGDIAEGYSVSREKKESFPLTVTSAQKNPTAFYLCASRQGSNDEQFFGPGTRLTVL.